The rows below give T cell receptor beta chains drawn from one sample of a study of tumor-infiltrating lymphocytes in primary liver carcinoma. In TCRdb, the multiplex PCR reads were re-called with MiXCR into one record per CDR3 protein. This sample has 150,000 to 200,000 distinct CDR3 sequences; about 82% occur once, and the top ten carry about a sixth. The source material was tumor tissue from primary liver carcinoma. These receptors were collected from a man aged 35-49 years with primary liver carcinoma and hepatitis B virus infection. CDR3s include the opening cysteine and the closing phenylalanine or tryptophan. The D gene is left open where the match is weak. A clone size is listed for some rows: how often the clone was seen (once, few, many), or a class if it is expanded.

clone size	D gene	V gene	J gene	CDR3 protein	CDR3 DNA
-	TRBD1	TRBV30	TRBJ2-4	CAWSNRGVAKNIQYF	TGTGCCTGGAGTAACAGGGGGGTAGCCAAAAACATTCAGTACTTC
-	TRBD2	TRBV7-9	TRBJ2-1	CASSSLTSGLRYNEQFF	TGTGCCAGCAGCTCGTTGACTAGCGGGTTACGCTACAATGAACAATTCTTC
-	-	TRBV29-1	TRBJ1-5	CSEVGQINQPQHF	TGCAGCGAAGTCGGACAAATCAATCAGCCCCAGCATTTT
-	TRBD1	TRBV11-1	TRBJ1-2	CASSRAGTVLANYGYTF	TGTGCCAGCAGCCGAGCCGGGACAGTATTAGCTAACTATGGCTACACCTTC
once	-	TRBV6-2/TRBV6-3	TRBJ2-7	CATSYEVPCEQHF	TGTGCCACCAGTTACGAGGTACCCTGCGAGCAGCACTTC
few	-	TRBV24-1	TRBJ2-1	CATGRDNEQFF	TGTGCTACGGGGCGGGATAATGAGCAGTTCTTC
-	TRBD2	TRBV4-2	TRBJ2-1	CPSSQDRTGPTGGPLEQFF	TGTCCCAGCAGCCAAGATCGTACCGGCCCAACGGGAGGGCCGTTGGAGCAGTTCTTC
once	TRBD2	TRBV11-2	TRBJ2-5	CASSFSGGQETEYF	TGTGCCAGCAGCTTCAGCGGGGGTCAAGAGACAGAGTACTTC
many	TRBD2	TRBV7-2	TRBJ2-1	CASIEGGGRYNEQFF	TGTGCCAGCATCGAGGGGGGCGGGAGGTACAATGAGCAGTTCTTC
-	TRBD1	TRBV5-1	TRBJ2-1	CVSSLAWTGGGYNEQFF	TGCGTCAGCAGCTTGGCCTGGACAGGGGGCGGCTACAATGAGCAGTTCTTC
-	-	TRBV4-2	TRBJ2-1	CASSQDQGPGQLNEQFF	TGTGCCAGCAGCCAAGATCAGGGCCCAGGACAGCTCAATGAGCAGTTCTTC
-	-	TRBV5-1	TRBJ1-1	CASSALTGSNTEAFF	TGTGCCAGCAGCGCCTTGACTGGGAGCAACACTGAAGCTTTCTTT
-	-	TRBV6-1	TRBJ2-1	CASSGGTANYNDQFF	TGTGCTAGCAGTGGTGGGACTGCTAACTATAATGATCAGTTCTTC
-	-	TRBV11-1	TRBJ2-7	CANSLLGSGEYEQYF	TGTGCCAACAGCTTATTGGGTTCGGGAGAATACGAGCAGTACTTC
-	-	TRBV7-2	TRBJ1-1	CSSSPTIGIEKTFF	TGTTCCAGCAGCCCCACAATCGGGATAGAGAAAACTTTCTTT
-	TRBD1	TRBV20-1	TRBJ1-3	CSAPDRASGNTIYF	TGCAGTGCTCCCGACAGGGCCTCTGGAAACACCATATATTTT
-	-	TRBV6-2/TRBV6-3	TRBJ1-5	CGSSLDRRNQPQHF	TGTGGCAGCAGCCTCGACAGGAGAAATCAGCCCCAACATTTT
-	-	TRBV29-1	TRBJ2-1	CSVVRGNSEQFF	TGCAGCGTGGTGAGGGGGAACAGTGAGCAGTTCTTC
-	TRBD2	TRBV4-1	TRBJ2-1	CAGNQTSDEQLF	TGCGCCGGCAACCAAACTAGCGATGAGCAGTTGTTC
-	-	TRBV5-1	TRBJ2-3	CASSSRTEADTQYF	TGCGCCAGCAGCTCCCGGACAGAGGCAGATACGCAGTATTTT
-	TRBD2	TRBV11-3	TRBJ2-1	CASSLGVPGLPQNEQFF	TGCGCCAGCAGCTTAGGCGTACCGGGACTACCCCAGAATGAGCAGTTCTTC
few	TRBD2	TRBV20-1	TRBJ2-1	CSARVLAGQNEQFF	TGCAGTGCTAGAGTGCTAGCGGGCCAGAATGAGCAGTTCTTC